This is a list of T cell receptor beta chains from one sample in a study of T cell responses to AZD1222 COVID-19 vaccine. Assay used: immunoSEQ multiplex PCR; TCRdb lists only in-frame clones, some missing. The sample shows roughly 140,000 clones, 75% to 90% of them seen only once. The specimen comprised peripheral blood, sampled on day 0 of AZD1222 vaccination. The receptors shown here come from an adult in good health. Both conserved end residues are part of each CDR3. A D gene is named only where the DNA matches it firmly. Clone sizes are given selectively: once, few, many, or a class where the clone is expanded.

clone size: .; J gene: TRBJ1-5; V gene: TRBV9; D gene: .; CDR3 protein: CASSAASNQPQHF; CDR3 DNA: TGTGCCAGCAGCGCAGCGAGCAATCAGCCCCAGCATTTT
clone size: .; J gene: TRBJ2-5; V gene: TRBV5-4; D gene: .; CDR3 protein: CASSPGPMETQYF; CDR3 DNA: TGTGCCAGCAGCCCCGGACCCATGGAGACCCAGTACTTC
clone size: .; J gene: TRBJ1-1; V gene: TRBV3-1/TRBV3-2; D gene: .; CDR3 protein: CASRQTSTGMNTEAFF; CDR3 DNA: TGTGCCAGCAGACAAACCTCGACAGGTATGAACACTGAAGCTTTCTTT
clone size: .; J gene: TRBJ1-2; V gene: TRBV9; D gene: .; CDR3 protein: CASSSRDYGYTF; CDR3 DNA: TGTGCCAGCAGTTCCCGGGACTATGGCTACACCTTC
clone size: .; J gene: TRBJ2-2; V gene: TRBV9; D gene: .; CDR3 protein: CASLAETGELFF; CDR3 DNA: TGTGCCAGCTTAGCGGAAACCGGGGAGCTGTTTTTT
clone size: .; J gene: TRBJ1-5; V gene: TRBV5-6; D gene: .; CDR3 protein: CASSLGYRTHQPQHF; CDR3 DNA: TGTGCCAGCAGCTTGGGGTACCGCACCCATCAGCCCCAGCATTTT
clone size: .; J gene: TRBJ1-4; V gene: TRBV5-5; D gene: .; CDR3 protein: CASSLRDGNEKLFF; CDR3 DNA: TGTGCCAGCAGCTTGCGGGACGGGAATGAAAAACTGTTTTTT
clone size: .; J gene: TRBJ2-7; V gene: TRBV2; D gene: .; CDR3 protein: CASIEGFSYEQYF; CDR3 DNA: TGTGCCAGCATTGAGGGCTTCTCCTACGAGCAGTACTTC
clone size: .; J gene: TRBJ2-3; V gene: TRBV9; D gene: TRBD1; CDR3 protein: CASSATRDRATDTQYF; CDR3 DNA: TGTGCCAGCAGCGCAACTCGGGACAGGGCGACAGATACGCAGTATTTT
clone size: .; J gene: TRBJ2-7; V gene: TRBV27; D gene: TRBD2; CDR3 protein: CASRQREGPYEQYF; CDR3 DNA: TGTGCCAGCAGGCAGCGGGAGGGCCCATACGAGCAGTACTTC
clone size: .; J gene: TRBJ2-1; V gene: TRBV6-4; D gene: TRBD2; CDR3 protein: CASSDSIAGGHNEQFF; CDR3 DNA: TGTGCCAGCAGTGACTCAATAGCGGGGGGGCACAATGAGCAGTTCTTC
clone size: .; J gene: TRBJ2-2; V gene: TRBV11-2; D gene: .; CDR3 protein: CASSQLLGNTGELFF; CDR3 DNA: TGTGCCAGCAGCCAGCTTTTGGGTAACACCGGGGAGCTGTTTTTT
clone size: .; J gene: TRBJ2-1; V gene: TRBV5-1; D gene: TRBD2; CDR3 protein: CASRLRLAGGSGHNEQFF; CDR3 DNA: TGCGCCAGCAGACTACGACTAGCGGGAGGGAGTGGGCACAATGAGCAGTTCTTC
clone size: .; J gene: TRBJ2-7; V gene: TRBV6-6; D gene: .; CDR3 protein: CASSRDKSYEQYF; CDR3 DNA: TGTGCCAGCAGCCGGGACAAATCTTACGAGCAGTACTTC
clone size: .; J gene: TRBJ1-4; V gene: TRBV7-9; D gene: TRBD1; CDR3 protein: CASSLQGARGEKLFF; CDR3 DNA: TGTGCCAGCAGCCTACAGGGGGCGCGGGGTGAAAAACTGTTTTTT
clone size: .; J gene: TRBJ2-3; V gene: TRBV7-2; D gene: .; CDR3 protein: CASSLRSAAPDTQYF; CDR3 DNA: TGTGCCAGCAGCTTGCGTTCGGCAGCACCAGATACGCAGTATTTT
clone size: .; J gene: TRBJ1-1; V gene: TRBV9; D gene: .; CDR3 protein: CASSAQGGDTEAFF; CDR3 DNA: TGTGCCAGCAGCGCCCAGGGTGGGGACACTGAAGCTTTCTTT
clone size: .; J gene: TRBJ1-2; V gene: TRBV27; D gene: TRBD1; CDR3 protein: CASSLFSGGYYGYTF; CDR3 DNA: TGTGCCAGCAGTTTATTCTCAGGGGGGTACTATGGCTACACCTTC
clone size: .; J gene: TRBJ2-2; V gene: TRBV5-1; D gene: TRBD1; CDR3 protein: CASSPLGQGPTGELFF; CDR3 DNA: TGCGCCAGCAGCCCGCTCGGACAGGGGCCCACCGGGGAGCTGTTTTTT
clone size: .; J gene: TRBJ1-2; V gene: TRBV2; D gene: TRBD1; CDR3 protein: CASSVDRGLVSGYTF; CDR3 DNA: TGTGCCAGCAGTGTGGACAGGGGATTAGTTTCTGGCTACACCTTC
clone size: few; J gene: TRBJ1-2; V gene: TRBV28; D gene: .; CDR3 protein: CASRGGFGYTF; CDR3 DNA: TGTGCCAGCCGGGGGGGCTTTGGCTACACCTTC
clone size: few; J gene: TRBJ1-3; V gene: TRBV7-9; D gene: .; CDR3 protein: CASSLAGERWRNTIYF; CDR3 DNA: TGTGCCAGCAGCTTAGCAGGGGAGCGTTGGCGAAACACCATATATTTT
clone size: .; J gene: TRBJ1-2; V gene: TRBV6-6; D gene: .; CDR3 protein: CASTPGNRGYGYTF; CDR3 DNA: TGTGCCAGCACCCCGGGGAATAGGGGCTATGGCTACACCTTC
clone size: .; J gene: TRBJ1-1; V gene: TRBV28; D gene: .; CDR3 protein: CASSTHVSVTIPAGAFF; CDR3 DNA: TGTGCCAGCAGTACACACGTCAGCGTGACTATCCCCGCGGGGGCTTTCTTT
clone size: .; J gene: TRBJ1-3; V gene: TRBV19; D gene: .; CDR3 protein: CASSTPGHPSGNTIYF; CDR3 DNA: TGTGCCAGTAGCACTCCGGGACACCCCTCTGGAAACACCATATATTTT
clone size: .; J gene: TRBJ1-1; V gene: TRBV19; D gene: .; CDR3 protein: CASTISENTEAFF; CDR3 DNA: TGTGCCAGTACCATTAGTGAGAACACTGAAGCTTTCTTT
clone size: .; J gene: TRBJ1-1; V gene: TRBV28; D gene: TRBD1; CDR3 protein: CATGTVKAFF; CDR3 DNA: TGTGCCACAGGGACAGTTAAAGCTTTCTTT
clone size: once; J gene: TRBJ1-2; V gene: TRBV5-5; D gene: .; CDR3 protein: CASSPRLGNGPDQGYTF; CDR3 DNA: TGTGCCAGCAGCCCGCGGCTAGGAAACGGCCCTGACCAGGGCTACACCTTC
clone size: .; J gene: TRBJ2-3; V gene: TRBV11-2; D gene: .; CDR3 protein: CASSLVGEGGAFPTQYF; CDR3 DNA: TGTGCCAGCAGCTTAGTGGGAGAAGGGGGGGCGTTTCCTACGCAGTATTTT
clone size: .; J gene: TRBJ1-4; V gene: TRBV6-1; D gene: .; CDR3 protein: CASSEARGFLNEKLFF; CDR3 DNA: TGTGCCAGCAGTGAAGCCCGAGGATTCTTGAATGAAAAACTGTTTTTT
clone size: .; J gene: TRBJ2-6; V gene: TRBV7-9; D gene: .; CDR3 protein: CASTQPSSGANVLTF; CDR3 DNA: TGTGCCAGCACCCAACCTAGCTCTGGGGCCAACGTCCTGACTTTC
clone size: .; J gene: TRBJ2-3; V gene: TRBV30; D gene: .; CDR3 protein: CAAGRTDTQYF; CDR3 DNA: TGTGCCGCTGGGCGAACAGATACGCAGTATTTT
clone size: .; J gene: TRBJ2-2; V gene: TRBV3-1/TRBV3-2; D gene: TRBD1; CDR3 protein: CASSQRDRGPGGELFF; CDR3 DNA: TGTGCCAGCAGCCAACGGGACAGGGGGCCCGGCGGGGAGCTGTTTTTT
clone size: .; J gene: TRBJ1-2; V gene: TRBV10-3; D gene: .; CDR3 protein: CAISDSGSSYGYTF; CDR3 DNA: TGTGCCATCAGTGATTCCGGCAGTTCCTATGGCTACACCTTC
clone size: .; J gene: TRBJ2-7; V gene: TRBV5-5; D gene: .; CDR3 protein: CASSVVAGKYEQYF; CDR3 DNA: TGTGCCAGCAGCGTAGTTGCGGGGAAATACGAGCAGTACTTC
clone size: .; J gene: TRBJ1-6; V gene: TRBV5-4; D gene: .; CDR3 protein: CASSDAGRSYNSPLHF; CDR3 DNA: TGTGCCAGCAGCGATGCGGGACGGAGCTATAATTCACCCCTCCACTTT
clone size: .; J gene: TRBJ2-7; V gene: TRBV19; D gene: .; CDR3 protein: CASSIIIGAYEQYF; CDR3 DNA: TGTGCCAGTAGTATCATCATAGGGGCCTACGAGCAGTACTTC
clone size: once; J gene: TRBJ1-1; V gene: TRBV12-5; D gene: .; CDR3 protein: CASGTGGDTEAFF; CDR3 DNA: TGTGCTAGTGGTACGGGGGGTGACACTGAAGCTTTCTTT
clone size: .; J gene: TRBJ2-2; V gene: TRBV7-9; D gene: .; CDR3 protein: CASTSRDGNTGELFF; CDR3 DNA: TGTGCCAGCACCAGCCGGGACGGGAACACCGGGGAGCTGTTTTTT
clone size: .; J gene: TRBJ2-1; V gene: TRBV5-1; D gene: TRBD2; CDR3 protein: CASSPGGGRTPNEQFF; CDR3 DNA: TGCGCCAGCAGCCCTGGAGGCGGGAGGACCCCCAATGAGCAGTTCTTC
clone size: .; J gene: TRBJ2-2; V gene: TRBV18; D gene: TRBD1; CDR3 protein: CASSPRKGAHTGELFF; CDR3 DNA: TGTGCCAGCTCACCACGCAAGGGGGCCCACACCGGGGAGCTGTTTTTT
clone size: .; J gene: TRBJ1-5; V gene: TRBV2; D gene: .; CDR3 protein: CASSGDGLLGNQPQHF; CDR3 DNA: TGTGCCAGCAGTGGGGACGGCCTGCTGGGCAATCAGCCCCAGCATTTT
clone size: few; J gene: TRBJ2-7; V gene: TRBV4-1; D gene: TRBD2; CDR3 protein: CASSLGLAGAPSYEQYF; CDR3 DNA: TGCGCCAGCAGCTTAGGACTAGCGGGGGCACCTTCCTACGAGCAGTACTTC
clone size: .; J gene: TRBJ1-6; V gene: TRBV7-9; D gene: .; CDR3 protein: CASSLAPDNSPLHF; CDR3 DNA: TGTGCCAGCAGCTTAGCCCCGGATAATTCACCCCTCCACTTT
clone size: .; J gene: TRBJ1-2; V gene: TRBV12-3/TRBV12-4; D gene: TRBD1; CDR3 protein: CASSLRQGYGYTF; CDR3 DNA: TGTGCCAGCAGTTTAAGACAGGGCTATGGCTACACCTTC
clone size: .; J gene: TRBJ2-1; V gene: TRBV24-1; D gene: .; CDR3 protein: CATRAGTGPRDEQFF; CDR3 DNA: TGTGCCACCAGGGCGGGAACAGGTCCAAGGGATGAGCAGTTCTTC
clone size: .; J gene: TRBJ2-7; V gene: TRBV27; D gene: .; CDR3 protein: CASTLLGSNEQYF; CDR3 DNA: TGTGCCAGCACCCTTTTGGGGAGCAACGAGCAGTACTTC